This TCR beta chain came from a study of T cell responses to AZD1222 COVID-19 vaccine. Study-wide results and limits: In the spike-specific TCR repertoire, nearly half reportedly target unmutated variant regions. Seropositivity was recorded at baseline in only 6 or 7 AZD1222 recipients. Mostly white British, mostly female donors; authors suggested clonal diversity may be underestimated.

This clone was seen just once. Its antigen is not identified. The assay was immunoSEQ multiplex PCR, and TCRdb's table has in-frame clones only and misses some. The sample carries some 190,000 clones, almost 95% recorded once. In germline, CDR1 is SGHAT, CDR2 FQNNGV. The CDR3 extends over 14 amino acids. V was cut by 6 bases and J by 5 bases, with 13 bases left in between. The receptor was isolated from an adult in good health. J is TRBJ2-2 and V is TRBV11-2, with D perhaps given as TRBD1 or TRBD2 (6 bases each). Source: peripheral blood, taken on day 0 of AZD1222 vaccination. CDR3 amino acids: CASSQTGRTGELFF. As DNA, the CDR3 is TGTGCCAGCAGTCAAACAGGGAGGACCGGGGAGCTGTTTTTT.